This TCR beta chain was profiled in a study of vaccination and CD4 T cells after COVID-19. The Oncomine TCR Beta short-read assay sequenced DNA from cultured CD4+ T cells. TCRdb re-analysed the PCR reads in MiXCR, keeping a single row per CDR3 protein. The sample lists some 14,000 distinct CDR3 sequences, around three fifths occurring once. A remark on this clonotype: Antigen unknown.

This CDR3 contains 13 residues. V dropped 0 bases and J dropped 5; count of bases not matched to a gene: 1. Germline V CDR1 and CDR2: DFQATT, SNEGSKA (reference sequence). Treatment reported: roughly 11-day PBMC culture with coronavirus spike peptide pools or control peptides (ViraFEST assay). The V call is TRBV20-1, the J call TRBJ2-5; the match to TRBD2 covers 9 bases. Sequences were obtained from CD4+ T cells from blood, cultured in vitro. The clonotype originates from a human donor who had recovered from COVID-19. The CDR3 here is CSARDTSGETQYF. CDR3 bases: TGCAGTGCTAGAGATACTAGCGGGGAGACCCAGTACTTC.